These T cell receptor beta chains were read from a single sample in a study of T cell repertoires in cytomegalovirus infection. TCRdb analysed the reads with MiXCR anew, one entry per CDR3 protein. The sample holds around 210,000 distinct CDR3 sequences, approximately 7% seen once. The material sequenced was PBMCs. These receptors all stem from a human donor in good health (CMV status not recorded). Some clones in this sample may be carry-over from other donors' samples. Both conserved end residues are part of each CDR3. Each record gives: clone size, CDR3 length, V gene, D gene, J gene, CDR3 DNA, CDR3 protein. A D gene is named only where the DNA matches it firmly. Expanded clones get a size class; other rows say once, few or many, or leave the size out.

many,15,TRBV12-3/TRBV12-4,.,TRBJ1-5,TGTGCCAGCAGTTTCGGGGGGGGCCTCAATCAGCCCCAGCATTTT,CASSFGGGLNQPQHF
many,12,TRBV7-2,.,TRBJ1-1,TGTGCCAGCAGCCCCGCTCCCGCGGGCATCGTCTTT,CASSPAPAGIVF
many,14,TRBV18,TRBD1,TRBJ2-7,TGTGCCAGCTCATATGAGGGACAGGGCTACGAGCAGTACTTC,CASSYEGQGYEQYF
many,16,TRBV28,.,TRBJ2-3,TGTGCCAGCAGCCTCACGGACTTGTCGCACACAGATACGCAGTATTTT,CASSLTDLSHTDTQYF
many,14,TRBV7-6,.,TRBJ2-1,TGTGCCAGCACCCCTCGCGGGGTTCACAATGAGCAGTTCTTC,CASTPRGVHNEQFF
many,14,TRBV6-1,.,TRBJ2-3,TGTGCCAGCCTGGGGCGGGTGAGCACAGATACGCAGTATTTT,CASLGRVSTDTQYF
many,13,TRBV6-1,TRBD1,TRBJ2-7,TGTGCCAGCACCCCGACAGGGTCCTACGAGCAGTACTTC,CASTPTGSYEQYF
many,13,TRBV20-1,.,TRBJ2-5,TGCAGTGCTAGAGGGCTAGCCTACGAGACCCAGTACTTC,CSARGLAYETQYF
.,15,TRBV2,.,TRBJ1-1,TGTGCCAGCAATCACCTGTCCGGGGATCACACTGAAGCTTTCTTT,CASNHLSGDHTEAFF
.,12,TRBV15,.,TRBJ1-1,TGTGCCACCAGCAGTGCGAACACTGAAGCTTTCTTT,CATSSANTEAFF
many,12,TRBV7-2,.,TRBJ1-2,TGTGCCAGCAGCCGCACAGTAAATGGCTACACCTTC,CASSRTVNGYTF
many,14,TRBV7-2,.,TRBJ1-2,TGTGCCAGCAGCTTAGCGGGACTGACATATGGCTACACCTTC,CASSLAGLTYGYTF
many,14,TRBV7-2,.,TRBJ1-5,TGTGCCAGCAGCTGGGACCCGGTGGATCAGCCCCAGCATTTT,CASSWDPVDQPQHF
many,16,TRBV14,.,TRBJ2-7,TGTGCCAGCAGCCAAACATGGGGGCTTGCCCCCTACGAGCAGTACTTC,CASSQTWGLAPYEQYF
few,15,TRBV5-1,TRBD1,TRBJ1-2,TGCGCCAGCAGCCCGACAGGGCCTTCATCCTATGGCTACACCTTC,CASSPTGPSSYGYTF
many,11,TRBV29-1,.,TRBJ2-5,TGCAGCGTTGAACAGCAAGAGACCCAGTACTTC,CSVEQQETQYF
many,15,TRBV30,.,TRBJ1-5,TGTGCCTGGAGCACGGGAGTCCCCAGCAATCAGCCCCAGCATTTT,CAWSTGVPSNQPQHF
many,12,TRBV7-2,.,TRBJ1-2,TGTGCCAGCAGCTTAGCAGGGGTCGGCTACACCTTC,CASSLAGVGYTF
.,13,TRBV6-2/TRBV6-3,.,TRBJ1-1,TGTGCCAGCAGTTTCATAGCCGTCACTGAAGCTTTCTTT,CASSFIAVTEAFF
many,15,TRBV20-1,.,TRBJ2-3,TGCAGTGTCAAGCAGCCGCAGGGTTTGACAGATACGCAGTATTTT,CSVKQPQGLTDTQYF
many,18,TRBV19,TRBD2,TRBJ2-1,TGTGCCAGTACCCCGGGACTAGCGGGGGGGAAAGGTTATAATGAGCAGTTCTTC,CASTPGLAGGKGYNEQFF
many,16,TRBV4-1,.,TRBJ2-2,TGCGCCAGCAGCCAAGGATGGGGGGCTGGAACCGGGGAGCTGTTTTTT,CASSQGWGAGTGELFF
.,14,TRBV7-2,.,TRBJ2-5,TGTGCCAGCAGCTTACACGGGTTAAAAGAGACCCAGTACTTC,CASSLHGLKETQYF
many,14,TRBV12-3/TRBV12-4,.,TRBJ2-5,TGTGCCAGCAGTTTCTTAAGGGGCTCGGAGACCCAGTACTTC,CASSFLRGSETQYF
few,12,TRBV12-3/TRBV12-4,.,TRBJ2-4,TGTGCCAGCAGTTCTCTGGGAGGCATTCAGTACTTC,CASSSLGGIQYF
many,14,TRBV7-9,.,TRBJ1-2,TGTGCCAGCAGCTTAGGCAAGAATAGCTATGGCTACACCTTC,CASSLGKNSYGYTF
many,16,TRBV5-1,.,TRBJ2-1,TGCGCCAGCAGCTTGGCCGAAACAGGGATTATCAATGAGCAGTTCTTC,CASSLAETGIINEQFF
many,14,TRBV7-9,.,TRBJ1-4,TGTGCCAGCAGCTTGGGGAAAGAAAATGAAAAACTGTTTTTT,CASSLGKENEKLFF
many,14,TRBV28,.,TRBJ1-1,TGTGCCAGCAGCGCGGACAGCATGAACACTGAAGCTTTCTTT,CASSADSMNTEAFF
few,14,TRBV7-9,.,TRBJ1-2,TGTGCCAGCAGCTTAACCCTATCCCACTATGGCTACACCTTC,CASSLTLSHYGYTF
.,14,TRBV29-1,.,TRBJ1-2,TGCAGCGTTGAAGGGACAGAAACTAACTATGGCTACACCTTC,CSVEGTETNYGYTF
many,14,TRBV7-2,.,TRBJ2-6,TGTGCCAGCAGCTTATCGGCGGGGGCCAACGTCCTGACTTTC,CASSLSAGANVLTF
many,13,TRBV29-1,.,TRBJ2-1,TGCAGCGTTGGACTTAGCTTAAACAATGAGCAGTTCTTC,CSVGLSLNNEQFF
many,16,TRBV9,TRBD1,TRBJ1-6,TGTGCCAGCAGCGTGGACAGGGCGGCTTATAATTCACCCCTCCACTTT,CASSVDRAAYNSPLHF
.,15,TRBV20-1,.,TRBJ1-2,TGCAGTGCCCACCCGCGAAGAGGGGAGGGCTATGGCTACACCTTC,CSAHPRRGEGYGYTF
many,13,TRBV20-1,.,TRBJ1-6,TGCAGTGCTAGAGAACAGGAGAATTCACCCCTCCACTTT,CSAREQENSPLHF
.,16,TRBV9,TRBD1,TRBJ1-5,TGTGCCAGCAGCCCCGGGGACAGGGGGCGGGGACAGCCCCAGCATTTT,CASSPGDRGRGQPQHF